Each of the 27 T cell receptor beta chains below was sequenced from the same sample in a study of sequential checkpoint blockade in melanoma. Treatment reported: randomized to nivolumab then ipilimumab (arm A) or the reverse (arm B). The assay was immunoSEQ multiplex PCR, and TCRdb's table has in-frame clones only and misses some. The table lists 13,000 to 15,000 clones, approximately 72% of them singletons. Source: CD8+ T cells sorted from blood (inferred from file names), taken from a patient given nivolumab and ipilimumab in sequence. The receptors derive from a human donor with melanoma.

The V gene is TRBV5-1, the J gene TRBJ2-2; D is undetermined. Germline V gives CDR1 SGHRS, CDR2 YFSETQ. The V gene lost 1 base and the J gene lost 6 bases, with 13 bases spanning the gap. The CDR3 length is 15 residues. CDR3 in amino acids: CASSLSSGLPGELFF. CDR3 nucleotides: TGCGCCAGCAGCTTGAGTTCAGGTTTACCCGGGGAGCTGTTTTTT.

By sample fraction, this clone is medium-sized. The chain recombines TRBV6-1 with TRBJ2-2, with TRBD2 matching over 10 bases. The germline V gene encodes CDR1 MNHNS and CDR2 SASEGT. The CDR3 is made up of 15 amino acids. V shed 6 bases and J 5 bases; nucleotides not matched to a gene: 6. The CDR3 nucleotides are TGTGCCAGCAGCTCCGGGACTAGCGAAACCGGGGAGCTGTTTTTT. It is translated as CASSSGTSETGELFF.

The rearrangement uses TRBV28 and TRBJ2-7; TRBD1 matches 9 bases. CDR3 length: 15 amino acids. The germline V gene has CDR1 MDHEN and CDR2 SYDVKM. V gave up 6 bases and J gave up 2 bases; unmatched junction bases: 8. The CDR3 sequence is CASSQRTGVPYEQYF. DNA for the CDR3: TGTGCCAGCAGCCAACGGACAGGGGTCCCCTACGAGCAGTACTTC.

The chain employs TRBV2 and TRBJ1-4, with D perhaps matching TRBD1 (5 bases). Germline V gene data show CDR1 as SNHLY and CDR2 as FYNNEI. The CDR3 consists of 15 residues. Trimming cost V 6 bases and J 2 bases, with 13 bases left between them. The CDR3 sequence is CASSTGGSTNEKLFF. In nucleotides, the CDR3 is TGTGCCAGCAGCACGGGGGGGTCGACTAATGAAAAACTGTTTTTT.

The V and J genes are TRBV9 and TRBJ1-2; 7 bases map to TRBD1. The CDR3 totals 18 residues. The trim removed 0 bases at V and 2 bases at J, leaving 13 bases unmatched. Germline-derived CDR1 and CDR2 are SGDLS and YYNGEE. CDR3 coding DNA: TGTGCCAGCAGCGTAGCCCCTTCAGGACAGGAGTCGAACTATGGCTACACCTTC. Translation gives CASSVAPSGQESNYGYTF.

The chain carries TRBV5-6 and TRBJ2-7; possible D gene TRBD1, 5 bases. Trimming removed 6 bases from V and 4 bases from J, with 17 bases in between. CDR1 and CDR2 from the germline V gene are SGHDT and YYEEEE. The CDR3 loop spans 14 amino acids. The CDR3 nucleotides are TGTGCCAGCACCCTACGCCAGGGTAGATACGAGCAGTACTTC. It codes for CASTLRQGRYEQYF. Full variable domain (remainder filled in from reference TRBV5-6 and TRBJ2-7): DAGVTQSPTHLIKTRGQQVTLRCSPKSGHDTVSWYQQALGQGPQFIFQYYEEEERQRGNFPDRFSGHQFPNYSSELNVNALLLGDSALYLCASTLRQGRYEQYFGPGTRLTVT.

This CDR3 is CATTAGATITDTQYF. The CDR3 DNA reads TGTGCCACTACGGCGGGGGCCACCATCACAGATACGCAGTATTTT. This rearrangement joins TRBV19 to TRBJ2-3; maybe TRBD2 (7 bases). Germline V gene sequence: CDR1 LNHDA, CDR2 SQIVND (reference sequence). This CDR3 is built from 15 residues. Trimming pared 10 bases from V and 2 bases from J, leaving 19 bases between.

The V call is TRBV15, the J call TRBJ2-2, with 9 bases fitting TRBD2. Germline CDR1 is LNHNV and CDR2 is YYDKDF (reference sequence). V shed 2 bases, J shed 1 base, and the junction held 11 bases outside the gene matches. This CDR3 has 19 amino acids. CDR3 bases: TGTGCCACCAGCAGACATCTCCTTAGCGGGGGCCAGAACACCGGGGAGCTGTTTTTT. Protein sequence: CATSRHLLSGGQNTGELFF.

The CDR3 DNA reads as TGTGCCAGCAGCCAAAACCCGACTAGCGGGCTCCATCAAAGCTCCTACGAGCAGTACTTC. Its translation: CASSQNPTSGLHQSSYEQYF. V usage is TRBV4-2 and J usage is TRBJ2-7; 10 nucleotides agree with TRBD2. V trimming: 2 bases; J trimming: 0 bases; junction bases outside the gene matches: 16. The CDR3 consists of 20 residues. Looked up from germline, CDR1 is LGHNA and CDR2 is YNFKEQ.

CDR3 region: CASSRNSGRAFNEQFF. CDR3 bases: TGCGCCAGCAGCCGAAACAGCGGGAGGGCCTTCAATGAGCAGTTCTTC. V is TRBV4-3 and J is TRBJ2-1, with 10 bases matching TRBD2. V lost 4 bases to trimming and J lost 6 bases; unmatched junction nucleotides: 9. The CDR3 is made up of 16 amino acids. CDR1 and CDR2 (germline): LGHNA, YSLEER.

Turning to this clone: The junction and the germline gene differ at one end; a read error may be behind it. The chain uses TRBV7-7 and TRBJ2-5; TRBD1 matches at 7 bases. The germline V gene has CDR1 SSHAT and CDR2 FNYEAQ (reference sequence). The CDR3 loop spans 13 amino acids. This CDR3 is CASSPDRVETQYF. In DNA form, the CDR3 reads TGTGCTAGCAGCCCCGACAGGGTGGAGACCCAGTACTTC.

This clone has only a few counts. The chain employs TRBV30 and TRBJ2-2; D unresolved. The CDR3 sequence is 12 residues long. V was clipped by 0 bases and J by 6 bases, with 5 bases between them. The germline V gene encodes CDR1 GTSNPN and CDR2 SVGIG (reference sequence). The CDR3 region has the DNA TGTGCCTGGAGTGTGTGGCCCGGGGAGCTGTTTTTT. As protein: CAWSVWPGELFF.

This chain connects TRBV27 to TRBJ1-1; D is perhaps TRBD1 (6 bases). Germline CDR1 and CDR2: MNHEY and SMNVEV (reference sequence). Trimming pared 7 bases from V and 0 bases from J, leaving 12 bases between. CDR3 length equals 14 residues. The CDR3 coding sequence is TGTGCCAGCATCCCGGGACATCTGAACACTGAAGCTTTCTTT. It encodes CASIPGHLNTEAFF.

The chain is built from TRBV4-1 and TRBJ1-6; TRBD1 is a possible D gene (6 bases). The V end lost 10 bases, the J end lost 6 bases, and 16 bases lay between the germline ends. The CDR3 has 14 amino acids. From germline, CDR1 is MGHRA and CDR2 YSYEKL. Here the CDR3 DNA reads TGCGCCACCATGGGGGAGGGGGGTAATTCACCCCTCCACTTT. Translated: CATMGEGGNSPLHF.

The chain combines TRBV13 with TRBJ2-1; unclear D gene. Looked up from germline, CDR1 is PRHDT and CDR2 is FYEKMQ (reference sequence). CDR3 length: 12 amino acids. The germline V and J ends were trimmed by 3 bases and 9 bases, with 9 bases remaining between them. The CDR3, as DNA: TGTGCCAGCAGCTTTGGGCAGGTTGAGCAGTTCTTC. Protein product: CASSFGQVEQFF.

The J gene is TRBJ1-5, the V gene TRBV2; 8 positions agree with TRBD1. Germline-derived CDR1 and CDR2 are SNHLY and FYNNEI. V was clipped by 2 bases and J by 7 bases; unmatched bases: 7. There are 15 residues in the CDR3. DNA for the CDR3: TGTGCCAGCAGTGAACCCCCAGGGGGCAGACAGCCCCAGCATTTT. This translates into CASSEPPGGRQPQHF.

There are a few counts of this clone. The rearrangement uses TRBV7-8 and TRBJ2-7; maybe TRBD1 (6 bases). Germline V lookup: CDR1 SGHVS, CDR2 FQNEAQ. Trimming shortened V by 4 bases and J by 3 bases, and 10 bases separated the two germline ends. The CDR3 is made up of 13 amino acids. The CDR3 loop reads CASSSGERYEQYF. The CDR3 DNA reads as TGTGCCAGCAGCTCAGGGGAACGCTACGAGCAGTACTTC.

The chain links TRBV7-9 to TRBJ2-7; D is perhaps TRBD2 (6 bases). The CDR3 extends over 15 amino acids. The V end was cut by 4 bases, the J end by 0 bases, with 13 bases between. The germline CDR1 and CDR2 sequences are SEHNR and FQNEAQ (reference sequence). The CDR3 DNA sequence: TGTGCCAGCAGCTCAAGCGGGCCCTCCTCCTACGAGCAGTACTTC. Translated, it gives CASSSSGPSSYEQYF. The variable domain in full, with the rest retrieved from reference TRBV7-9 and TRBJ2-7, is DTGVSQNPRHKITKRGQNVTFRCDPISEHNRLYWYRQTLGQGPEFLTYFQNEAQLEKSRLLSDRFSAERPKGSFSTLEIQRTEQGDSAMYLCASSSSGPSSYEQYFGPGTRLTVT.

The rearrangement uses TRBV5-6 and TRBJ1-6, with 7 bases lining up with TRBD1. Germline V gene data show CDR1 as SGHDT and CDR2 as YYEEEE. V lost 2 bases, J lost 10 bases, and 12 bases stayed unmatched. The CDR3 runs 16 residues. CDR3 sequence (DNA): TGTGCCAGCAGCTTACAGGGGACCGGCATTGAATCACCCCTCCACTTT. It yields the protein CASSLQGTGIESPLHF.

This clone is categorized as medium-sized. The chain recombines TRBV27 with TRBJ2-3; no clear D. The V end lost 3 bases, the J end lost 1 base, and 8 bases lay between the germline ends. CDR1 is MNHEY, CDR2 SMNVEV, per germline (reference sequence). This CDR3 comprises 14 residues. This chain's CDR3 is CASSFSAGTDTQYF. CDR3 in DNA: TGTGCCAGCAGTTTTTCCGCGGGCACAGATACGCAGTATTTT.

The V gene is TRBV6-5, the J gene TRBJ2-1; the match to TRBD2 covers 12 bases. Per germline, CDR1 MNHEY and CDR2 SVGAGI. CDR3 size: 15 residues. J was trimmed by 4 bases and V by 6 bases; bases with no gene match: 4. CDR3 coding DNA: TGTGCCAGCAGAGCCGGGACTAGCGGGTACAATGAGCAGTTCTTC. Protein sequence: CASRAGTSGYNEQFF.

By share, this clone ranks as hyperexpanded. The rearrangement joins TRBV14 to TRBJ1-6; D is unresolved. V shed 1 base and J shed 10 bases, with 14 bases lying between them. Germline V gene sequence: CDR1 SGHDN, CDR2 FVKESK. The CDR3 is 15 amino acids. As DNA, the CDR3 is TGTGCCAGCAGCCAAGTCATCGGGGTCGGGTCACCCCTCCACTTT. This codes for CASSQVIGVGSPLHF.

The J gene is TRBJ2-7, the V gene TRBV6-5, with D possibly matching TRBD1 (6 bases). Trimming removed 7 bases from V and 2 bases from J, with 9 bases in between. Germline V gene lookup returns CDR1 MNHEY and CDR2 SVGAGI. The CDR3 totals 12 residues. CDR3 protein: CASMDSTYEQYF. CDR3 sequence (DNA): TGTGCCAGCATGGACAGCACCTACGAGCAGTACTTC.

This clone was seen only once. The CDR3 reads CASSPRQGNTDTQYF. The CDR3 region has the DNA TGTGCCAGCAGCCCCCGACAGGGAAACACAGATACGCAGTATTTT. The genes are TRBV7-9 and TRBJ2-3, with TRBD1 identical over 7 bases. Trimming at V came to 5 bases and at J to 2 bases, leaving 7 bases not matched to a gene. Looked up from germline, CDR1 is SEHNR and CDR2 is FQNEAQ (reference sequence). CDR3 size: 15 residues. The whole variable domain, filled in from reference TRBV7-9 and TRBJ2-3, reads DTGVSQNPRHKITKRGQNVTFRCDPISEHNRLYWYRQTLGQGPEFLTYFQNEAQLEKSRLLSDRFSAERPKGSFSTLEIQRTEQGDSAMYLCASSPRQGNTDTQYFGPGTRLTVL.

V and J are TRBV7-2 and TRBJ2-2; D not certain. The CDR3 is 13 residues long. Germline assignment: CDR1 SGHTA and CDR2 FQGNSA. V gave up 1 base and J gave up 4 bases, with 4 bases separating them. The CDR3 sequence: CASSLVSTGELFF. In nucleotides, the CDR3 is TGTGCCAGCAGCTTAGTATCCACCGGGGAGCTGTTTTTT. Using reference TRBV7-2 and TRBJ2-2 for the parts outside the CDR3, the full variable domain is GAGVSQSPSNKVTEKGKDVELRCDPISGHTALYWYRQSLGQGLEFLIYFQGNSAPDKSGLPSDRFSAERTGGSVSTLTIQRTQQEDSAVYLCASSLVSTGELFFGEGSRLTVL.

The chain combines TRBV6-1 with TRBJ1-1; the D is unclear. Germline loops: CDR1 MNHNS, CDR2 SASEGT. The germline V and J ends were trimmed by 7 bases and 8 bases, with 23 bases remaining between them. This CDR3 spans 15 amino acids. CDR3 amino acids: CASNSLDGYHPEAFF. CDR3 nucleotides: TGTGCCAGCAACTCGCTTGACGGGTACCATCCAGAAGCTTTCTTT.

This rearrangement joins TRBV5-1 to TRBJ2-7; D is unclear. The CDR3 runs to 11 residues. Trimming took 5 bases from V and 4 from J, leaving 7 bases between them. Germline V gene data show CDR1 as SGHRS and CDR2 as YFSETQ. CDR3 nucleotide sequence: TGCGCCAGCAGATCCGTATACGAGCAGTACTTC. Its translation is CASRSVYEQYF.